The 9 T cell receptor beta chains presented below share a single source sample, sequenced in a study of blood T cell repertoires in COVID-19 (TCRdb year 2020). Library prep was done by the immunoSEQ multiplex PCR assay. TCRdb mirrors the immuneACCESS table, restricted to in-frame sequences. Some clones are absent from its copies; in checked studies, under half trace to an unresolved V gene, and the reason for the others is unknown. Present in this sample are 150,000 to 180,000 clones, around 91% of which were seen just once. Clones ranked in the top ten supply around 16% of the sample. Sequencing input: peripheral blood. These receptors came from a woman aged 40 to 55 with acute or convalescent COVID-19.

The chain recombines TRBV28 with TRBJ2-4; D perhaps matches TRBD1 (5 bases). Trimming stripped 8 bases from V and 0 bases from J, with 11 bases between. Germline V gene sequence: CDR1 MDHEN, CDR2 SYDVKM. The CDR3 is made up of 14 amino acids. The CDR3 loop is CASGGAPAKNIQYF. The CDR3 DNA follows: TGTGCCAGCGGTGGGGCTCCAGCCAAAAACATTCAGTACTTC.

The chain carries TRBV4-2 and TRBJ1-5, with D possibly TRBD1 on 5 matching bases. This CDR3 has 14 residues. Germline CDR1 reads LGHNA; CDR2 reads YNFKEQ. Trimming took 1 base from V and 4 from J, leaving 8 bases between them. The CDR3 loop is CASSQVTANQPQHF. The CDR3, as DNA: TGTGCCAGCAGCCAAGTGACAGCTAATCAGCCCCAGCATTTT.

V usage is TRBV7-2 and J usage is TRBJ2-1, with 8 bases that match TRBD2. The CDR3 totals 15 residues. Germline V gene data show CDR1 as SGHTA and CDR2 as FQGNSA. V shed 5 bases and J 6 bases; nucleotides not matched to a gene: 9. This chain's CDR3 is CASSPGWLAGNEQFF. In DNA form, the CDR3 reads TGTGCCAGCAGCCCCGGGTGGCTAGCGGGCAATGAGCAGTTCTTC.

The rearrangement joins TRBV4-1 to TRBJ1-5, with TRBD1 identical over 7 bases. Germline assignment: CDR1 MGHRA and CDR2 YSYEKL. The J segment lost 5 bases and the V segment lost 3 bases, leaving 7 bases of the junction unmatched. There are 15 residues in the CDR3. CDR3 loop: CASSHRGQDHQPQHF. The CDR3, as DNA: TGCGCCAGCAGCCACAGAGGACAGGATCATCAGCCCCAGCATTTT.

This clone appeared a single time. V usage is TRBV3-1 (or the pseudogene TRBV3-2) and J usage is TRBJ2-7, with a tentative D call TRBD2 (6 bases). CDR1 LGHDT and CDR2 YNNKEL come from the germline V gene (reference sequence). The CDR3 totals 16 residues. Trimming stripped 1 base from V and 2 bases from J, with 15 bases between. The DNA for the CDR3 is TGTGCCAGCAGCCAAGGCCCGGGACTCGCAGCCTACGAGCAGTACTTC. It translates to CASSQGPGLAAYEQYF.

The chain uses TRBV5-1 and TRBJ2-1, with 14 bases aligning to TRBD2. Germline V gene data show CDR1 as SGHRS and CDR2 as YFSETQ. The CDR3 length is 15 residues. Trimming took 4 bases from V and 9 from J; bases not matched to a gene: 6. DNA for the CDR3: TGCGCCAGCAGCCCGACTAGCGGGGGGGCTCTTGAGCAGTTCTTC. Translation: CASSPTSGGALEQFF.

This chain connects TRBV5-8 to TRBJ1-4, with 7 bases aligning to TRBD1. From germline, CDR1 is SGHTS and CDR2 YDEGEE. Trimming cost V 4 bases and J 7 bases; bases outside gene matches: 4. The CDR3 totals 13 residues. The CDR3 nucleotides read TGTGCCAGCAGCCGCGGGACAGTTGAAAAACTGTTTTTT. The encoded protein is CASSRGTVEKLFF.

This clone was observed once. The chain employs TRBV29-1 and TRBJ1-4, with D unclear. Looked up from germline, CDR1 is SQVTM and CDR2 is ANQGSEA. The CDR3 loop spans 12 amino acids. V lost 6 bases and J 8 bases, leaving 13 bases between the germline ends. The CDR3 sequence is CSVDTGGEKLFF. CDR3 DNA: TGCAGCGTAGACACCGGTGGGGAAAAACTGTTTTTT.

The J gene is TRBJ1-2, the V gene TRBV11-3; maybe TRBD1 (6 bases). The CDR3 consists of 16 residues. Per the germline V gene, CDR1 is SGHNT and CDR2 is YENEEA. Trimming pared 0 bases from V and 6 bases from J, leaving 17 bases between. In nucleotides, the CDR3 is TGTGCCAGCAGCTTAGATCCGGCTCGCAGGGGACATGGCTACACCTTC. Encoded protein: CASSLDPARRGHGYTF.